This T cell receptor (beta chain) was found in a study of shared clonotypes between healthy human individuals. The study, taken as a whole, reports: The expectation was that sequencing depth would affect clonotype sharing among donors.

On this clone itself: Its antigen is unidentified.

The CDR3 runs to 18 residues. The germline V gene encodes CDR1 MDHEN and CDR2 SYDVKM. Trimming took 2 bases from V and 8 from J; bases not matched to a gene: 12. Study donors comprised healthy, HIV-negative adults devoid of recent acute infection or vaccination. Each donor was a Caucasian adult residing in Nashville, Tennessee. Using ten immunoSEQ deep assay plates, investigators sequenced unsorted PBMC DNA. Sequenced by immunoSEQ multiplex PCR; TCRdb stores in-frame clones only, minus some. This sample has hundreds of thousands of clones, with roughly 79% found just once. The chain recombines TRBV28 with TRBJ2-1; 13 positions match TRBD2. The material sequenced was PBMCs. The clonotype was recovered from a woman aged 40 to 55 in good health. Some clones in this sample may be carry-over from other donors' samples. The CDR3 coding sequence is TGTGCCAGCAGTTTACCGTCCTTTGGACTAGCGGGAGTAGATGAGCAGTTCTTC. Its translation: CASSLPSFGLAGVDEQFF. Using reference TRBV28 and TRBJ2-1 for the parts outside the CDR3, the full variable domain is DVKVTQSSRYLVKRTGEKVFLECVQDMDHENMFWYRQDPGLGLRLIYFSYDVKMKEKGDIPEGYSVSREKKERFSLILESASTNQTSMYLCASSLPSFGLAGVDEQFFGPGTRLTVL.